The rows below give T cell receptor beta chains drawn from one sample of a study of T cell responses to AZD1222 COVID-19 vaccine. Here immunoSEQ multiplex PCR was the method, and the copy in TCRdb shows in-frame clones only, minus some. The table includes roughly 160,000 clones, approximately 90% detected once. Here the sequenced sample was peripheral blood, taken on day 0 of MenACWY control vaccination. The receptors were gathered from an adult in good health. Each CDR3 is given with its conserved first and last residue. D genes are given only for firm matches. Some rows mark clone size as missing; the rest say once, few, many or name a class of expanded clone.

d_call	clone_size	v_call	j_call	cdr3_aa	cdr3_nt
NA	NA	TRBV18	TRBJ2-7	CASSPGKIFVEQYF	TGTGCCAGCTCACCAGGGAAAATATTCGTCGAGCAGTACTTC
NA	NA	TRBV6-1	TRBJ1-5	CASSEEGRGAHQPQHF	TGTGCCAGCAGTGAAGAGGGAAGGGGGGCACATCAGCCCCAGCATTTT
NA	NA	TRBV5-4	TRBJ1-1	CASSFVGGSTEAFF	TGTGCCAGCAGCTTTGTTGGAGGGAGCACTGAAGCTTTCTTT
NA	NA	TRBV4-2	TRBJ1-1	CASRQALNTEAFF	TGTGCCAGCAGACAGGCTTTGAACACTGAAGCTTTCTTT
TRBD2	few	TRBV9	TRBJ2-1	CASSPTSGPYNEQFF	TGTGCCAGCAGCCCGACTAGCGGACCCTACAATGAGCAGTTCTTC
TRBD2	NA	TRBV15	TRBJ2-7	CATSRDLAGDYEQYF	TGTGCCACCAGCAGAGATCTAGCGGGAGACTACGAGCAGTACTTC
NA	NA	TRBV19	TRBJ2-1	CASSSPVENEQFF	TGTGCCAGTAGTAGCCCTGTGGAGAATGAGCAGTTCTTC
TRBD1	NA	TRBV6-1	TRBJ1-1	CASRKLGQGTEAFF	TGTGCCAGCAGGAAGCTCGGACAGGGGACTGAAGCTTTCTTT
TRBD2	NA	TRBV2	TRBJ2-1	CASSAGAYNEQFF	TGTGCCAGCAGCGCGGGAGCCTACAATGAGCAGTTCTTC
NA	NA	TRBV2	TRBJ2-5	CARALRDRQETQYF	TGTGCCAGGGCCTTGAGGGATCGACAAGAGACCCAGTACTTC
NA	few	TRBV19	TRBJ1-3	CASSGYAGNTIYF	TGTGCCAGTAGTGGGTATGCTGGAAACACCATATATTTT
NA	NA	TRBV19	TRBJ1-5	CASSRFGGASNQPQHF	TGTGCCAGTAGTAGGTTTGGGGGAGCTAGCAATCAGCCCCAGCATTTT
NA	NA	TRBV7-8	TRBJ2-2	CASPQVVDGELFF	TGTGCCAGCCCACAAGTGGTTGACGGGGAGCTGTTTTTT
TRBD1	NA	TRBV29-1	TRBJ1-5	CSVADRVDNQPQHF	TGCAGCGTCGCAGACAGGGTTGACAATCAGCCCCAGCATTTT
NA	NA	TRBV5-1	TRBJ1-3	CASSLGVGVRNTIYF	TGCGCCAGCAGCTTGGGTGTAGGGGTTCGAAACACCATATATTTT
TRBD2	NA	TRBV11-3	TRBJ2-7	CASSLEVGGLAAYEQYF	TGTGCCAGCAGCTTAGAGGTTGGGGGACTAGCGGCTTACGAGCAGTACTTC
NA	NA	TRBV15	TRBJ2-7	CATSRWRPHLEQYF	TGTGCCACCAGCAGATGGCGACCACACCTGGAGCAGTACTTC
NA	NA	TRBV7-2	TRBJ2-3	CASSSGTRIDTQYF	TGTGCCAGCAGCTCCGGGACTCGAATAGATACGCAGTATTTT
NA	NA	TRBV3-1/TRBV3-2	TRBJ2-5	CASSQDAETQYF	TGTGCCAGCAGCCAAGATGCGGAGACCCAGTACTTC
NA	once	TRBV13	TRBJ1-2	CASSLDRRKNYGYTF	TGTGCCAGCAGCCTGGACCGACGGAAGAACTATGGCTACACCTTC
TRBD2	NA	TRBV24-1	TRBJ2-1	CATSDIGSSGYNEQFF	TGTGCCACCAGTGATATCGGGTCTAGCGGATACAATGAGCAGTTCTTC
NA	NA	TRBV3-1/TRBV3-2	TRBJ1-3	CASSQFRLSAGNTIYF	TGTGCCAGCAGCCAATTTCGGCTTTCGGCTGGAAACACCATATATTTT
TRBD1	NA	TRBV7-6	TRBJ1-3	CASTRGGGNSGNTIYF	TGTGCCAGCACCCGAGGGGGCGGGAACTCTGGAAACACCATATATTTT
NA	NA	TRBV7-9	TRBJ2-7	CASSLAQDSYEQYF	TGTGCCAGCAGCTTAGCACAGGACTCCTACGAGCAGTACTTC
TRBD2	NA	TRBV6-2/TRBV6-3	TRBJ2-1	CASSYSPRGGTQAYNEQFF	TGTGCCAGCAGTTACTCCCCTCGGGGGGGTACCCAAGCCTACAATGAGCAGTTCTTC
TRBD1	NA	TRBV9	TRBJ2-7	CASSLGQGWSYEQYF	TGTGCCAGCAGTCTTGGACAGGGGTGGTCCTACGAGCAGTACTTC
TRBD2	NA	TRBV7-2	TRBJ2-6	CASSLTGTSVTTGANVLTF	TGTGCCAGCAGCTTAACAGGTACTAGCGTGACTACTGGGGCCAACGTCCTGACTTTC
TRBD1	NA	TRBV6-5	TRBJ2-2	CASSLGTGSSGELFF	TGTGCCAGCAGCCTTGGGACAGGTTCAAGCGGGGAGCTGTTTTTT
NA	once	TRBV7-9	TRBJ1-5	CASSLGANQPQHF	TGTGCCAGCAGCTTAGGAGCTAATCAGCCCCAGCATTTT
NA	NA	TRBV7-9	TRBJ1-1	CASSLKLMNTEAFF	TGTGCCAGCAGCTTAAAGTTGATGAACACTGAAGCTTTCTTT
NA	NA	TRBV30	TRBJ1-1	CAWSLQGNTEAFF	TGTGCCTGGAGTTTACAGGGCAACACTGAAGCTTTCTTT
NA	NA	TRBV19	TRBJ1-3	CASTTLTAGGNTIYF	TGTGCCAGTACTACTCTCACGGCGGGTGGAAACACCATATATTTT
NA	NA	TRBV11-2	TRBJ2-7	CASSLSPPYEQYF	TGTGCCAGCAGCTTAAGTCCGCCCTACGAGCAGTACTTC
NA	NA	TRBV29-1	TRBJ1-1	CSVRYLNTEAFF	TGCAGCGTCAGATACCTGAACACTGAAGCTTTCTTT
NA	once	TRBV5-6	TRBJ1-1	CASMFRENTEAFF	TGTGCCAGCATGTTCCGGGAGAACACTGAAGCTTTCTTT
NA	NA	TRBV10-3	TRBJ2-7	CAISESVDGYEQYF	TGTGCCATCAGTGAGTCAGTAGACGGTTACGAGCAGTACTTC
NA	NA	TRBV3-1/TRBV3-2	TRBJ2-5	CASSTGLQETQYF	TGTGCCAGCAGCACAGGGCTCCAAGAGACCCAGTACTTC
NA	NA	TRBV2	TRBJ1-5	CASSEAQRGFNQPQHF	TGTGCCAGCAGTGAAGCGCAACGAGGTTTCAATCAGCCCCAGCATTTT
NA	NA	TRBV29-1	TRBJ1-1	CSAASNTEAFF	TGCAGCGCTGCGTCGAACACTGAAGCTTTCTTT
TRBD1	NA	TRBV5-1	TRBJ1-4	CASSMGQAINEKLFF	TGCGCCAGCAGCATGGGACAGGCGATTAATGAAAAACTGTTTTTT
NA	NA	TRBV24-1	TRBJ1-4	CATSGGKGANEKLFF	TGTGCCACCAGTGGAGGAAAGGGGGCTAATGAAAAACTGTTTTTT
TRBD2	NA	TRBV28	TRBJ2-5	CASSAAGGVETQYF	TGTGCCAGCAGCGCAGCGGGGGGAGTCGAGACCCAGTACTTC
TRBD1	NA	TRBV14	TRBJ1-2	CASSSERGQVNYGYTF	TGTGCCAGCAGTTCGGAAAGGGGACAGGTTAACTATGGCTACACCTTC
NA	NA	TRBV24-1	TRBJ1-5	CATSDLTGNQPQHF	TGTGCCACCAGTGATTTAACGGGAAATCAGCCCCAGCATTTT
NA	NA	TRBV24-1	TRBJ2-2	CATSVRGSNTGELFF	TGTGCCACCAGTGTTCGCGGGTCGAACACCGGGGAGCTGTTTTTT
NA	NA	TRBV5-1	TRBJ1-2	CASSLGRGGRYGYTF	TGCGCCAGCAGCTTGGGAAGGGGGGGCAGGTATGGCTACACCTTC
TRBD1	NA	TRBV7-3	TRBJ1-1	CASSLTGFTEAFF	TGTGCCAGCAGCTTGACAGGGTTCACTGAAGCTTTCTTT
NA	NA	TRBV7-9	TRBJ1-2	CASSSIQGLYGYTF	TGTGCCAGCAGCTCAATCCAGGGCCTCTATGGCTACACCTTC
TRBD1	NA	TRBV20-1	TRBJ1-4	CSVQRGRF	TGCAGTGTACAGAGGGGGCGGTTT
TRBD1	once	TRBV19	TRBJ2-2	CASSSWDRYTGELFF	TGTGCCAGTAGTTCCTGGGACAGGTACACCGGGGAGCTGTTTTTT
TRBD1	NA	TRBV18	TRBJ1-1	CASSQEGQFLNTEAFF	TGTGCCAGCTCACAAGAGGGACAGTTCTTGAACACTGAAGCTTTCTTT
NA	NA	TRBV14	TRBJ1-3	CASSQGGESDSGNTIYF	TGTGCCAGCAGCCAAGGAGGGGAGAGTGACTCTGGAAACACCATATATTTT